These T cell receptor beta chains were read from a single sample in a study of blood T cell repertoires in COVID-19. Sequencing used immunoSEQ multiplex PCR; TCRdb keeps in-frame clones, though not all of them. The sample has some 320,000 clones; roughly 85% are singletons. Sequenced input: peripheral blood. The receptors here all came from a human donor in a cohort sampled during active COVID-19. CDR3s include the opening cysteine and the closing phenylalanine or tryptophan. D genes are given only for firm matches. Not every row has a clone size; where given, it reads once, few, many or a size class.

J gene | D gene | V gene | clone size | CDR3 protein | CDR3 DNA
TRBJ1-2 | TRBD1 | TRBV27 | . | CASSTSLRDRVNYGYTF | TGTGCCAGCAGTACCTCACTCCGGGACAGGGTAAACTATGGCTACACCTTC
TRBJ1-4 | TRBD1 | TRBV9 | . | CASSPDRDNEKLFF | TGTGCCAGCAGCCCGGACAGGGATAATGAAAAACTGTTTTTT
TRBJ2-3 | TRBD1 | TRBV30 | . | CAWSGPGTGVADTQYF | TGTGCCTGGAGTGGGCCCGGGACAGGGGTAGCAGATACGCAGTATTTT
TRBJ2-1 | TRBD1 | TRBV5-1 | . | CASSLGRTGSEQFF | TGCGCCAGCAGCTTGGGGAGGACAGGGAGTGAGCAGTTCTTC
TRBJ2-4 | . | TRBV7-9 | . | CASSTEAGIVAKNIQYF | TGTGCCAGCAGCACCGAGGCGGGGATTGTGGCCAAAAACATTCAGTACTTC
TRBJ1-2 | TRBD1 | TRBV5-4 | . | CASSSGGGYGYTF | TGTGCCAGCAGCTCAGGGGGAGGTTATGGCTACACCTTC
TRBJ2-3 | TRBD2 | TRBV7-6 | . | CASSYSGGLTDTQYF | TGTGCCAGCAGCTATAGCGGGGGGCTCACAGATACGCAGTATTTT
TRBJ2-7 | . | TRBV19 | . | CASGVQGFEQYF | TGTGCCAGTGGGGTTCAGGGCTTCGAGCAGTACTTC
TRBJ2-7 | . | TRBV27 | . | CASSLNGEVDEQYF | TGTGCCAGCAGTTTGAACGGGGAAGTGGACGAGCAGTACTTC
TRBJ1-1 | . | TRBV3-1/TRBV3-2 | . | CASSQGQYTEAFF | TGTGCCAGCAGCCAGGGGCAGTACACTGAAGCTTTCTTT
TRBJ1-1 | . | TRBV4-1 | few | CASSAYNTEAFF | TGCGCCAGCAGCGCGTATAACACTGAAGCTTTCTTT
TRBJ1-5 | . | TRBV6-6 | . | CASGGRAIDQPQHF | TGTGCCAGCGGGGGGAGGGCTATTGATCAGCCCCAGCATTTT
TRBJ1-5 | . | TRBV5-8 | few | CASSLGKRLSNQPQHF | TGTGCCAGCAGCTTGGGCAAAAGACTGTCCAATCAGCCCCAGCATTTT
TRBJ2-2 | TRBD2 | TRBV25-1 | . | CATRGAGANTGELFF | TGTGCCACCCGAGGAGCGGGGGCCAACACCGGGGAGCTGTTTTTT
TRBJ2-1 | . | TRBV7-9 | . | CASSLMGQNYNEQFF | TGTGCCAGCAGTCTAATGGGGCAGAATTACAATGAGCAGTTCTTC
TRBJ2-1 | . | TRBV5-4 | . | CASSFRNEQFF | TGTGCCAGCAGCTTCCGTAATGAGCAGTTCTTC
TRBJ2-7 | . | TRBV5-4 | . | CASSLGWGPSYEQYF | TGTGCCAGCAGCTTGGGCTGGGGGCCCTCCTACGAGCAGTACTTC
TRBJ2-7 | TRBD2 | TRBV3-1/TRBV3-2 | . | CASSQETSGGHLYEQYF | TGTGCCAGCAGCCAAGAAACTAGCGGGGGACACCTCTACGAGCAGTACTTC
TRBJ1-1 | TRBD1 | TRBV7-8 | . | CASSLTGGTEAFF | TGTGCCAGCAGCTTAACAGGGGGGACTGAAGCTTTCTTT
TRBJ1-6 | . | TRBV4-1 | . | CASSQGGGRDSPLHF | TGCGCCAGCAGCCAAGGGGGGGGACGGGATTCACCCCTCCACTTT
TRBJ1-2 | . | TRBV7-3 | . | CASSHLAEKINGYTF | TGTGCCAGCAGCCACCTCGCGGAAAAAATTAATGGCTACACCTTC
TRBJ1-2 | . | TRBV30 | . | CAWSVDRSYGYTF | TGTGCCTGGAGTGTGGATAGGAGCTATGGCTACACCTTC
TRBJ1-5 | TRBD1 | TRBV4-1 | . | CASSQVGQGDNQPQHF | TGCGCCAGCAGCCAAGTGGGACAGGGGGACAATCAGCCCCAGCATTTT
TRBJ2-1 | TRBD2 | TRBV7-3 | . | CASSNRGRGDEQFF | TGTGCCAGCAGCAACCGGGGCCGGGGGGATGAGCAGTTCTTC
TRBJ1-2 | TRBD1 | TRBV6-5 | . | CASNPLTGRSYGYTF | TGTGCCAGCAACCCCTTGACAGGGAGAAGCTATGGCTACACCTTC
TRBJ2-2 | . | TRBV14 | . | CASSQDKVRGTGELFF | TGTGCCAGCAGCCAAGATAAAGTGCGCGGCACCGGGGAGCTGTTTTTT
TRBJ2-3 | . | TRBV7-9 | . | CASSRMARDTQYF | TGTGCCAGCAGCCGCATGGCGAGGGATACGCAGTATTTT
TRBJ2-3 | TRBD2 | TRBV4-2 | . | CASRKSPAGFTDTQYF | TGTGCCAGCAGGAAAAGTCCAGCGGGGTTCACAGATACGCAGTATTTT
TRBJ1-2 | TRBD1 | TRBV6-4 | . | CASSLTGTGGYTF | TGTGCCAGCAGTTTGACAGGGACTGGTGGCTACACCTTC
TRBJ1-3 | . | TRBV19 | . | CASSMYPPSIGSGNTIYF | TGTGCCAGTAGTATGTATCCCCCGTCTATTGGTTCTGGAAACACCATATATTTT
TRBJ1-5 | . | TRBV18 | . | CASSPLPPGGNQPQHF | TGTGCCAGCTCACCACTCCCCCCCGGGGGAAATCAGCCCCAGCATTTT
TRBJ1-1 | . | TRBV4-2 | . | CASSQAGSHEAFF | TGTGCCAGCAGCCAGGCCGGGTCCCATGAAGCTTTCTTT
TRBJ2-7 | . | TRBV14 | . | CASSQPFRGFYEQYF | TGTGCCAGCAGCCAACCCTTTAGAGGATTCTACGAGCAGTACTTC
TRBJ1-1 | . | TRBV25-1 | . | CASNQGGGGTEAFF | TGTGCCAGCAACCAAGGGGGGGGCGGCACTGAAGCTTTCTTT
TRBJ1-2 | TRBD1 | TRBV14 | . | CASSRWGQRSNYGYTF | TGTGCCAGCAGCCGATGGGGACAGAGATCTAACTATGGCTACACCTTC
TRBJ2-7 | TRBD1 | TRBV6-1 | . | CASSEVQGTAYEQYF | TGTGCCAGCAGTGAAGTACAGGGGACGGCCTACGAGCAGTACTTC
TRBJ1-2 | TRBD1 | TRBV6-2/TRBV6-3 | . | CASSPGTGGDNGYTF | TGTGCCAGCAGTCCGGGGACAGGGGGCGATAATGGCTACACCTTC
TRBJ1-6 | . | TRBV7-3 | . | CASSLEAAYNSPLHF | TGTGCCAGCAGCTTAGAGGCAGCCTATAATTCACCCCTCCACTTT
TRBJ2-1 | . | TRBV3-1/TRBV3-2 | . | CASSQFVNEQFF | TGTGCCAGCAGCCAATTCGTCAATGAGCAGTTCTTC
TRBJ1-2 | TRBD1 | TRBV27 | . | CASSSRTGDYGYTF | TGTGCCAGCAGTTCCCGGACAGGGGATTATGGCTACACCTTC
TRBJ1-1 | TRBD1 | TRBV29-1 | . | CSVEVGQGWLWTEAFF | TGCAGCGTTGAGGTCGGACAGGGTTGGTTGTGGACTGAAGCTTTCTTT
TRBJ2-7 | TRBD2 | TRBV3-1/TRBV3-2 | . | CASSPEGAGAFYEQYF | TGTGCCAGCAGCCCCGAGGGAGCGGGGGCTTTCTACGAGCAGTACTTC
TRBJ1-5 | . | TRBV7-9 | few | CASSLGGLQPQHF | TGTGCCAGCAGCTTGGGGGGACTACAGCCCCAGCATTTT
TRBJ2-3 | TRBD2 | TRBV6-1 | . | CASSEASGGFTDTQYF | TGTGCCAGCAGTGAAGCTAGCGGGGGGTTCACAGATACGCAGTATTTT
TRBJ1-1 | . | TRBV5-1 | . | CASSSPRGDRTEAFF | TGCGCCAGCAGCTCGCCTCGGGGGGACCGTACTGAAGCTTTCTTT
TRBJ1-1 | . | TRBV9 | . | CASSAGGVTEAFF | TGTGCCAGCAGCGCGGGGGGGGTCACTGAAGCTTTCTTT
TRBJ1-1 | . | TRBV18 | . | CASSPLDTMNTEAFF | TGTGCCAGCTCACCGCTGGACACGATGAACACTGAAGCTTTCTTT
TRBJ1-2 | . | TRBV6-4 | few | CASSDPVRGHLLLCGYTF | TGTGCCAGCAGTGACCCCGTGCGGGGCCACCTTTTGCTTTGTGGCTACACCTTC
TRBJ2-5 | TRBD2 | TRBV7-2 | . | CASSFRGGGLYQETQYF | TGTGCCAGCAGCTTCCGCGGGGGGGGCTTGTACCAAGAGACCCAGTACTTC
TRBJ2-5 | . | TRBV11-1 | once | CASSLDSMETQYF | TGTGCCAGCAGCTTAGACTCGATGGAGACCCAGTACTTC
TRBJ2-5 | TRBD1 | TRBV5-1 | . | CASSLIGQGETQYF | TGCGCCAGCAGCTTGATCGGACAGGGGGAGACCCAGTACTTC
TRBJ2-1 | . | TRBV5-1 | . | CASTLGGPSSYNEQFF | TGCGCCAGCACCCTAGGGGGACCAAGCTCCTACAATGAGCAGTTCTTC
TRBJ2-7 | . | TRBV6-5 | . | CASSYSSAGAYEQYF | TGTGCCAGCAGTTACTCGTCGGCAGGTGCCTACGAGCAGTACTTC
TRBJ1-1 | TRBD1 | TRBV7-9 | . | CASDPGQILTEAFF | TGTGCCAGCGACCCGGGACAGATTCTCACTGAAGCTTTCTTT
TRBJ1-1 | . | TRBV14 | few | CASSRRPWEAFF | TGTGCCAGCAGCCGGCGGCCATGGGAAGCTTTCTTT